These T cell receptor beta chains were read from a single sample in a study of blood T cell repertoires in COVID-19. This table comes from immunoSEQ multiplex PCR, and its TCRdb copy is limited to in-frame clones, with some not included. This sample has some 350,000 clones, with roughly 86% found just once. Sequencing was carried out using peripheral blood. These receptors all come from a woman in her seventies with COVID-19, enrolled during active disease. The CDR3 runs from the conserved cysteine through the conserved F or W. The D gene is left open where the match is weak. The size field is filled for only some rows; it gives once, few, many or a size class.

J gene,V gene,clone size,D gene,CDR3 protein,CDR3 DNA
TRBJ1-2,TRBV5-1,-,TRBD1,CASSLMGQGADGYTF,TGCGCCAGCAGCTTGATGGGACAGGGGGCGGATGGCTACACCTTC
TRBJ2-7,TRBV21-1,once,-,CASSPCGGADLHYEQYF,TGTGCCAGCAGCCCATGTGGGGGGGCGGACCTTCATTACGAGCAGTACTTC
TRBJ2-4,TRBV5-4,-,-,CASSLRGPNIQYF,TGTGCCAGCAGCTTGCGGGGTCCAAACATTCAGTACTTC
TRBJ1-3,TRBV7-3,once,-,CASSLAGGNTIYF,TGTGCCAGCAGCTTAGCAGGAGGAAACACCATATATTTT
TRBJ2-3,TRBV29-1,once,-,CSSGGGPDTQYF,TGCAGCTCCGGAGGAGGCCCGGATACGCAGTATTTT
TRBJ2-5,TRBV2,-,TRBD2,CASRVLAGGLETQYF,TGTGCCAGCAGAGTACTAGCGGGGGGGCTGGAGACCCAGTACTTC
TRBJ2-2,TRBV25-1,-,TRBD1,CATRDRGHGELFF,TGTGCCACCCGGGACAGGGGGCACGGGGAGCTGTTTTTT
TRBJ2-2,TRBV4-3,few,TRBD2,CASSRGLAGGTRELFF,TGCGCCAGCAGTCGAGGACTAGCGGGGGGCACCCGGGAGCTGTTTTTT
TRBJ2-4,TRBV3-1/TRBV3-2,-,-,CASSQGRGNIQYF,TGTGCCAGCAGCCAAGGTCGGGGAAACATTCAGTACTTC
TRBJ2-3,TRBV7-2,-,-,CASSLGGVRTDTQYF,TGTGCCAGCAGCCTAGGGGGGGTTCGCACAGATACGCAGTATTTT
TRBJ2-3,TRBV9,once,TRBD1,CASSESGQGTDTQYF,TGTGCCAGCAGCGAATCCGGACAGGGCACAGATACGCAGTATTTT
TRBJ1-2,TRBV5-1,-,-,CASSLPDSGYTF,TGCGCCAGCAGCCTACCTGATTCTGGCTACACCTTC
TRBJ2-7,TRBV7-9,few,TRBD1,CASSLQGTGDYEQYF,TGTGCCAGCAGCTTACAGGGGACAGGCGACTACGAGCAGTACTTC
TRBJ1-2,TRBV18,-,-,CASSPETGGRGYTF,TGTGCCAGCTCACCAGAGACAGGCGGTCGTGGCTACACCTTC
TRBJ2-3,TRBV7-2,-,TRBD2,CASSLTSGLAGPTDTQYF,TGTGCCAGCAGCTTAACATCCGGACTAGCGGGGCCCACAGATACGCAGTATTTT
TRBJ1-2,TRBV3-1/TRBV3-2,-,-,CASSQGQTYGYTF,TGTGCCAGCAGCCAAGGACAGACCTATGGCTACACCTTC
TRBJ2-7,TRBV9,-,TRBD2,CASSVAAGGSYEQYF,TGTGCCAGCAGCGTAGCGGCGGGGGGGTCCTACGAGCAGTACTTC
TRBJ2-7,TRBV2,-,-,CASSFIYEQYF,TGTGCCAGCAGTTTTATCTACGAGCAGTACTTC
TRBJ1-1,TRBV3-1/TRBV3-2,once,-,CASSQVGRNTEAFF,TGTGCCAGCAGCCAAGTGGGCAGGAACACTGAAGCTTTCTTT
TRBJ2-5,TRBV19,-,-,CASSPGEGVETQYF,TGTGCCAGTAGTCCAGGGGAGGGTGTAGAGACCCAGTACTTC
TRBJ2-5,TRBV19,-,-,CASSSMGRQETQYF,TGTGCCAGTAGTTCTATGGGCAGACAAGAGACCCAGTACTTC
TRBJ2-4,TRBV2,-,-,CASSVERDIQYF,TGTGCCAGCAGTGTGGAGAGGGATATTCAGTACTTC
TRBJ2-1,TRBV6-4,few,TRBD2,CASSDRAGPYNEQFF,TGTGCCAGCAGTGACCGAGCGGGGCCCTACAATGAGCAGTTCTTC
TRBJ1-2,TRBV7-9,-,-,CASSSRFTHPGDHTF,TGTGCCAGCAGCTCACGCTTCACCCACCCAGGGGATCACACCTTC
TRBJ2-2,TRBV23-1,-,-,CAIGLGELFF,TGCGCCATCGGTCTCGGGGAGCTGTTTTTT
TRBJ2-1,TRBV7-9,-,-,CASSRSSGYEQFF,TGTGCCAGCTCCCGGAGTAGCGGCTATGAGCAGTTCTTC
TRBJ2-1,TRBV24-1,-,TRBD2,CATSDSLAGTEQFF,TGTGCCACCAGTGATTCACTAGCGGGAACGGAGCAGTTCTTC
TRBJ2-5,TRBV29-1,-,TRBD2,CSVEERLRGETQYF,TGCAGCGTTGAAGAGCGACTGCGGGGGGAGACCCAGTACTTC
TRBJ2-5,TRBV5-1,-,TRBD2,CASSSMTSVGETQYF,TGCGCCAGCAGCTCTATGACTAGCGTAGGAGAGACCCAGTACTTC
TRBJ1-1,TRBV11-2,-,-,CASSLVPGITEAFF,TGTGCCAGCAGCTTAGTCCCGGGGATCACTGAAGCTTTCTTT
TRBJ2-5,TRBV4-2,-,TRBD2,CASSQGGSGVGIEGTQYF,TGTGCCAGCAGCCAAGGGGGTAGCGGGGTCGGCATAGAAGGGACCCAGTACTTC
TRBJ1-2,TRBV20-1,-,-,CSASDSRGSYGYTF,TGCAGTGCTAGTGATTCTCGGGGGAGCTATGGCTACACCTTC
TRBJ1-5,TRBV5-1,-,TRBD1,CASSLAGTGNQPQHF,TGCGCCAGCAGCTTGGCCGGGACAGGGAATCAGCCCCAGCATTTT
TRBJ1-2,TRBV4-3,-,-,CASSQELFPGNYGYTF,TGCGCCAGCAGCCAAGAACTGTTCCCCGGGAACTATGGCTACACCTTC
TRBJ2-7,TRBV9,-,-,CASSPRAGVYEQYF,TGTGCCAGCAGCCCCCGGGCAGGGGTCTACGAGCAGTACTTC
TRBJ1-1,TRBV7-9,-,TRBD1,CASSSDREGTEAFF,TGTGCCAGCAGCTCGGACAGGGAGGGAACTGAAGCTTTCTTT
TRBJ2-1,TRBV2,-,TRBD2,CASSELAGEIEQFF,TGTGCCAGCAGTGAGCTAGCGGGGGAAATAGAGCAGTTCTTC
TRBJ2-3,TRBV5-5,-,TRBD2,CASSRLATDTQYF,TGTGCCAGCAGCAGACTAGCGACAGATACGCAGTATTTT
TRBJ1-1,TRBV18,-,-,CASSYSQLNTEAFF,TGTGCCAGCTCCTACTCACAGCTGAACACTGAAGCTTTCTTT
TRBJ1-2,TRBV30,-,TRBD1,CASRLGTGVIRDGYTF,TGTGCCTCCCGTCTCGGGACAGGGGTTATTAGGGATGGCTACACCTTC
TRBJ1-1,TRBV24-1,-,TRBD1,CATSATGTGGALAFF,TGTGCCACCAGTGCCACCGGGACAGGGGGCGCATTAGCTTTCTTT
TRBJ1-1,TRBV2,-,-,CASRSDSEAFF,TGTGCCAGCAGGTCGGACAGCGAAGCTTTCTTT
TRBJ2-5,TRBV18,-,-,CASSPSGETQYF,TGTGCCAGCTCACCATCCGGTGAGACCCAGTACTTC
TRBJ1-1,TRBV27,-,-,CASSLRVGYGTEAFF,TGTGCCAGCAGTTTAAGAGTCGGGTACGGAACTGAAGCTTTCTTT
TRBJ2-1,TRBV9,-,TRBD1,CASSVVRQGAYNEQFF,TGTGCCAGCAGCGTAGTTAGACAGGGGGCCTACAATGAGCAGTTCTTC